The next 10 T cell receptor beta chains were all read from a single sample in a study of cytomegalovirus exposure and HLA in healthy donors. The PCR made use of 60 Vbeta and 13 Jbeta primers. Using immunoSEQ multiplex PCR, the repertoire was profiled, and TCRdb retains in-frame clones only, with some absent. The sample holds around 200,000 clones, approximately 70% seen once. Sequencing was carried out using PBMCs. The receptors stem from a man aged 35 to 55 in good health and CMV-seropositive.

This chain connects TRBV5-5 to TRBJ2-7; 7 bases line up with TRBD1. The germline V gene encodes CDR1 SGHKS and CDR2 YYEKEE (reference sequence). The CDR3 covers 14 residues. Losses at the gene ends were 5 bases for V and 9 bases for J; bases not matched to a gene: 14. The chain's CDR3 is CASRSSGTALGQYF. The CDR3 nucleotides are TGTGCCAGCAGGTCTTCCGGGACAGCCTTAGGGCAGTACTTC.

This sequence joins TRBV11-3 and TRBJ2-5; D is perhaps TRBD1 (5 bases). There are 16 residues in the CDR3. CDR1 and CDR2 (germline): SGHNT, YENEEA. V lost 1 base and J lost 3, with 15 bases in between. The CDR3 loop is CASSLVSRRVEETQYF. The CDR3 bases are TGTGCCAGCAGCTTAGTATCCCGCAGGGTTGAAGAGACCCAGTACTTC.

The chain carries TRBV7-9 and TRBJ1-4; 9 bases are a match to TRBD1. V shed 4 bases and J 5 bases; nucleotides not matched to a gene: 5. Germline V gene data show CDR1 as SEHNR and CDR2 as FQNEAQ (reference sequence). The CDR3 is 15 residues long. The CDR3 sequence: CASSSAGTGNEKLFF. The CDR3 bases are TGTGCCAGCAGCTCAGCCGGGACAGGGAATGAAAAACTGTTTTTT.

This chain links TRBV7-8 with TRBJ1-5, with 10 nucleotides matching TRBD1. J lost 7 bases, V lost 5 bases, and 11 bases had no gene match. This CDR3 is 16 amino acids long. Germline V gives CDR1 SGHVS, CDR2 FQNEAQ. CDR3 loop: CASSLSGTGVIQPQHF. CDR3 nucleotides: TGTGCCAGCAGCCTATCCGGGACAGGGGTTATCCAGCCCCAGCATTTT.

The chain is built from TRBV5-6 and TRBJ2-1; the match to TRBD2 covers 7 bases. The V gene end was trimmed by 0 bases and the J gene end by 5 bases; junction bases not matched to a gene: 8. Germline V gives CDR1 SGHDT, CDR2 YYEEEE. The length of the CDR3 is 16 residues. As DNA, the CDR3 is TGTGCCAGCAGCTTGGCCGCGGCTAGCGGAAACAATGAGCAGTTCTTC. Protein product: CASSLAAASGNNEQFF.

This clone showed up just a few times. This chain uses TRBV27 with TRBJ2-5; 10 bases are shared with TRBD2. The CDR3 is 15 residues long. The V segment lost 5 bases and the J segment 4 bases; nucleotides outside the gene matches: 7. Per germline, CDR1 MNHEY and CDR2 SMNVEV (reference sequence). In DNA form, the CDR3 reads TGTGCCAGCAGTACCCAGCGGGGGGGCCGAGAGACCCAGTACTTC. Its translation: CASSTQRGGRETQYF.

This rearrangement joins TRBV6-1 to TRBJ2-1, with 8 bases that match TRBD1. Germline trimming cut 0 bases from V and 2 bases from J; bases unmatched to any gene: 12. Germline loops: CDR1 MNHNS, CDR2 SASEGT. This CDR3 comprises 19 residues. CDR3 loop: CASSEAGKGQVAPYNEQFF. The CDR3 DNA is TGTGCCAGCAGTGAAGCGGGAAAGGGACAGGTGGCCCCCTACAATGAGCAGTTCTTC.

The chain joins TRBV5-8 to TRBJ1-2, with D perhaps matching TRBD1 (5 bases). Trimming took 0 bases from V and 2 from J, leaving 14 bases between them. Germline CDR1 reads SGHTS; CDR2 reads YDEGEE. This CDR3 spans 16 amino acids. The DNA of the CDR3 is TGTGCCAGCAGCTTGGCCGCTTCAGGGCGAAACTATGGCTACACCTTC. It encodes CASSLAASGRNYGYTF.

This clone was observed a single time. This chain links TRBV19 with TRBJ2-5, with D tentatively TRBD2 (5 bases). Per the germline V gene, CDR1 is LNHDA and CDR2 is SQIVND (reference sequence). This CDR3 comprises 11 residues. Trimming removed 7 bases from V and 4 bases from J, with 7 bases in between. CDR3 sequence reads: CASMRVETQYF. The CDR3 DNA reads as TGTGCCAGTATGAGGGTAGAGACCCAGTACTTC.

This clone has a single count. V is TRBV6-5 and J is TRBJ1-1; D unresolved. Trimming took off 2 bases at V and 5 bases at J, with 18 bases between the two ends. CDR3 length equals 16 residues. Per the germline V gene, CDR1 is MNHEY and CDR2 is SVGAGI. The CDR3 DNA reads as TGTGCCAGCAGTTACAGTGGAGCAACCGGAAGGACTGAAGCTTTCTTT. Amino acid sequence: CASSYSGATGRTEAFF.